Reported below is one T cell receptor (beta chain). Its antigen remains unknown. The sample belongs to a study of graft-versus-host responses after intestinal transplantation. Sequencing was performed with immunoSEQ multiplex PCR; in TCRdb, only in-frame clones are kept and a portion is missing. The data show some 130,000 clones, with approximately 92% seen just once and around 0.12% held by the top ten. Study outcomes and limitations: Within allografts, high graft-versus-host to host-versus-graft clonal ratios were seen among patients with graft-donor T cell macrochimerism.

The sequences come from unstimulated CD4+ T cells sorted from spleen or lymph node cells, collected before intestinal transplant. This clonotype originated in a human donor who received an intestinal transplant.

CDR3 sequence: CASSYTTGGLVETQYF. CDR3 sequence (DNA): TGTGCCAGCAGCTATACGACAGGGGGCTTGGTAGAGACCCAGTACTTC. This chain joins TRBV9 and TRBJ2-5; 10 bases agree with TRBD1. Germline lookup yields CDR1 SGDLS and CDR2 YYNGEE. The J segment lost 4 bases and the V segment lost 4 bases, leaving 10 bases of the junction unmatched. The CDR3 spans 16 residues.